A selection of T cell receptor beta chains follows, all from one sample in a study of shared clonotypes between healthy human individuals. TCRdb keeps only in-frame clones here, not all; method: immunoSEQ multiplex PCR. The sample contains about 2.2 million clones, 90% to 95% of which appear only once. Sequenced sample: naive CD8+ T cells from PBMCs. The origin of the receptors is a man between 18 and 35 years old in good health. Some clones in this sample may be carry-over from other donors' samples. The CDR3 runs from the conserved cysteine through the conserved F or W. D genes are given only for firm matches.

j_call v_call d_call cdr3_nt cdr3_aa
TRBJ1-4 TRBV30 . TGTGCCTGGAAACCAGGGGCAACTAATGAAAAACTGTTTTTT CAWKPGATNEKLFF
TRBJ2-5 TRBV11-2 . TGTGCCAGCAGCTTTGGGGCTAGATCAGAGACCCAGTACTTC CASSFGARSETQYF
TRBJ1-2 TRBV28 . TGTGCCAGCAGTTTATGGTCCTATGGCTACACCTTC CASSLWSYGYTF
TRBJ1-1 TRBV27 . TGTGCCAGCAGTCTCACCCCTACAGGTAACACTGAAGCTTTCTTT CASSLTPTGNTEAFF
TRBJ2-3 TRBV4-1 . TGCGCCAGCAGCCGCCTACTGAGCAGCACAGATACGCAGTATTTT CASSRLLSSTDTQYF
TRBJ1-1 TRBV27 . TGTGCCAGCAGCCCTACCCCGGGGGTTGAAGCTTTCTTT CASSPTPGVEAFF
TRBJ2-1 TRBV7-2 TRBD1 TGTGCCAGCAGCTTAGAGGGGACAGGGGGATTCAATGAGCAGTTCTTC CASSLEGTGGFNEQFF
TRBJ2-7 TRBV5-4 TRBD1 TGTGCCAGCAGCTTACCGGGACAGGGTAAATACGAGCAGTACTTC CASSLPGQGKYEQYF
TRBJ1-2 TRBV28 . TGTGCCAGCAGTACCCCATGGGAGGTCCTCTATGGCTACACCTTC CASSTPWEVLYGYTF
TRBJ2-5 TRBV11-2 . TGTGCCAGCAGCTTAGGTCCCGGGACTGGACAAGAGACCCAGTACTTC CASSLGPGTGQETQYF
TRBJ2-1 TRBV4-3 . TGCGCCAGCAGCGCACTGGAGGGCAATGAGCAGTTCTTC CASSALEGNEQFF
TRBJ2-5 TRBV5-4 . TGTGCCAGCAGCTTGAATATAGAGACCCAGTACTTC CASSLNIETQYF
TRBJ2-3 TRBV15 . TGTGCCACCAGTAATACCGGGAGCCGGTCAGATACGCAGTATTTT CATSNTGSRSDTQYF